Listed here are 9 T cell receptor beta chains from one sample, sequenced in a study of cytomegalovirus exposure and HLA in healthy donors. Primers for the PCR totalled 60 Vbeta and 13 Jbeta. Assay: immunoSEQ multiplex PCR; the TCRdb copy retains only in-frame clones and omits some. The sample lists more than 110,000 clones; 80% were seen once. The sequencing sample was made of PBMCs. All receptors derive from a man aged 30 to 45 in good health and CMV-seronegative.

This clone was seen ten or more times. The V gene is TRBV5-8, the J gene TRBJ1-3; 9 bases line up with TRBD1. Germline V gene lookup returns CDR1 SGHTS and CDR2 YDEGEE. This CDR3 region has 14 residues. V trimming: 4 bases; J trimming: 7 bases; junction bases outside the gene matches: 6. CDR3 loop: CASSTTGGRNTIYF. The CDR3 region has the DNA TGTGCCAGCAGCACTACAGGGGGCCGGAACACCATATATTTT.

This chain uses TRBV5-4 with TRBJ2-1; 7 bases map to TRBD1. The CDR3 totals 15 residues. Unmatched junction bases numbered 7, after V lost 0 bases and J lost 7 bases. The V gene's germline CDR1 is SGHNT and CDR2 YYREEE (reference sequence). CDR3 in amino acids: CASSLDRGRTNEQFF. CDR3 coding DNA: TGTGCCAGCAGCTTGGACAGGGGTAGGACAAATGAGCAGTTCTTC.

The chain recombines TRBV11-1 with TRBJ2-1; the D gene is possibly TRBD2 (6 bases). V lost 4 bases and J lost 0, with 10 bases in between. Germline V CDR1 and CDR2: SGHAT, FQDESV (reference sequence). The CDR3 totals 15 residues. CDR3 sequence reads: CASSSSTSSYNEQFF. CDR3 nucleotides: TGTGCCAGCAGCTCATCGACTAGCTCCTACAATGAGCAGTTCTTC.

The V and J genes are TRBV7-3 and TRBJ2-7; TRBD1 matches 7 bases. Per the germline V gene, CDR1 is SGHTA and CDR2 is FQGTGA. This CDR3 is built from 15 residues. Trimming took 5 bases from V and 3 from J; bases not matched to a gene: 10. CDR3 in DNA: TGTGCCAGCAGCGTTCGACAGGGAGCTGACTACGAGCAGTACTTC. It specifies CASSVRQGADYEQYF.

As to this clone: Other DNA sequences of this sample code for an identical CDR3. V and J are TRBV6-5 and TRBJ1-2; 8 bases match TRBD1. Germline V lookup: CDR1 MNHEY, CDR2 SVGAGI. The CDR3 length is 13 residues. V gave up 6 bases and J gave up 8 bases; unmatched junction bases: 8. The CDR3 bases are TGTGCCAGCAGCTACCAGGGGGCATGGGGCTACACCTTC. Amino acids: CASSYQGAWGYTF.

The chain employs TRBV10-1 and TRBJ2-7; 9 nucleotides align to TRBD1. This CDR3 spans 15 amino acids. Germline assignment: CDR1 WNHNN and CDR2 SYGVQD (reference sequence). After removal of 8 bases from V and 5 bases from J, the junction contained 13 bases not matched to a gene. In DNA form, the CDR3 reads TGCGCCAGCTCTATAGGGACAGGGCTAGTCCACGAGCAGTACTTC. Residues: CASSIGTGLVHEQYF.

This chain uses TRBV7-9 with TRBJ1-5, with TRBD1 as a possible D gene (5 bases). The V end was cut by 5 bases, the J end by 4 bases, with 12 bases between. The CDR3 length is 14 residues. Germline CDR1 is SEHNR and CDR2 is FQNEAQ (reference sequence). DNA for the CDR3: TGTGCCAGCAGCCGGGGGGAGGGAAATCAGCCCCAGCATTTT. Its protein is CASSRGEGNQPQHF.

This chain connects TRBV19 to TRBJ1-1, with 9 bases lining up with TRBD1. This CDR3 is built from 14 residues. V was clipped by 5 bases and J by 5 bases; unmatched bases: 6. CDR1 and CDR2 (germline): LNHDA, SQIVND (reference sequence). The CDR3 region has the DNA TGTGCCAGTAGTGGGACAGGGAGGGGGACTGAAGCTTTCTTT. It translates to CASSGTGRGTEAFF.

The gene calls are TRBV5-4 and TRBJ2-3, with 10 positions matching TRBD2. This CDR3 is 15 amino acids long. Germline-derived CDR1 and CDR2 are SGHNT and YYREEE (reference sequence). The trim removed 3 bases at V and 4 bases at J, leaving 5 bases unmatched. In DNA form, the CDR3 reads TGTGCCAGCAGCTCGCCTAGCGGGAGACCAGATACGCAGTATTTT. Protein: CASSSPSGRPDTQYF.